This TCR beta chain emerged from a study of blood T cell repertoires in COVID-19. V was pared by 5 bases and J by 13 bases, with 18 bases of the junction left unmatched. Germline CDR1 SGHTA, CDR2 FQGTGA. The CDR3 has 17 residues. Assay used: immunoSEQ multiplex PCR; TCRdb lists only in-frame clones, some missing. The table has fewer than 250,000 clones, approximately 91% seen once; the top ten hold 2.7%. This clone was found a few times. This sequence was found in a woman in her fifties or sixties with acute or convalescent COVID-19. This chain uses TRBV7-3 with TRBJ1-6; 9 positions match TRBD1. Material: peripheral blood. This CDR3 reads CASSQVGTRQGVTPLHF. CDR3 nucleotide sequence: TGTGCCAGCAGCCAGGTCGGGACTAGACAGGGGGTAACGCCCCTCCACTTT.